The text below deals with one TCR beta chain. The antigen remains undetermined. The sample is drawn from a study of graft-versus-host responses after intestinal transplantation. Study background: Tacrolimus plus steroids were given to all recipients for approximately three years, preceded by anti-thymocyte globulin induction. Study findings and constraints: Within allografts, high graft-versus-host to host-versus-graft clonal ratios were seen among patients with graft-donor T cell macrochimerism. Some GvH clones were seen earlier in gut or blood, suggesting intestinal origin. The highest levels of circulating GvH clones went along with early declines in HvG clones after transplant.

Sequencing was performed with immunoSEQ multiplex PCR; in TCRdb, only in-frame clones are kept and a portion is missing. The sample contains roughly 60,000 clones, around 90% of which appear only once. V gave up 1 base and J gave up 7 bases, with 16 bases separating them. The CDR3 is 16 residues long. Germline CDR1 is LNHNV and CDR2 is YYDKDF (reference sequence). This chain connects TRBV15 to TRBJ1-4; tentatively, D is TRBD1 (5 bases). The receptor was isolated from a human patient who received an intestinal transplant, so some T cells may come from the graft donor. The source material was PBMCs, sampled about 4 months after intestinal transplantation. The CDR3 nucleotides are TGTGCCACCAGCAGAGCCCGGGAGACTCAGGGTGAAAAACTGTTTTTT. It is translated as CATSRARETQGEKLFF.